This T cell receptor beta chain was obtained from a study of T-cell memory formation after mild COVID-19. Turning to the study itself: TCR clusters were mostly donor specific.

This clonotype was observed a few times. Its cognate antigen is unknown. Constant-segment primers served in 5'RACE that generated TCR alpha and TCR beta cDNA libraries bearing sample barcodes and UMIs. One entry per CDR3 protein, called by TCRdb with MiXCR from the 5' RACE reads. The profile shows approximately 300,000 distinct CDR3 sequences, 8% to 10% of them singletons. Study-wide findings and caveats: What remained unconfirmed was the SARS-CoV-2 specificity of second-wave clones peaking on day 37. Shrinking CD4+ clones resided mostly in CM and EM, and CD8+ ones in EMRA.

This receptor was taken from a man aged 18 to 29 who had mild COVID-19 (a few samples of this study predate the infection). Cell type and time point are not known. Sequencing input: PBMCs or a T cell subset sorted from them (not recorded which).

The CDR3, as DNA: TGTGCCAGCAGCTCAGGGGACAGCGATTACAATGAGCAGTTCTTC. This codes for CASSSGDSDYNEQFF. The chain is built from TRBV5-8 and TRBJ2-1; TRBD1 matches 7 bases. The CDR3 sequence is 15 residues long. The trim removed 3 bases at V and 4 bases at J, leaving 7 bases unmatched. The V gene's germline CDR1 is SGHTS and CDR2 YDEGEE.